This T cell receptor beta chain derives from a study of response to subunit inactivated influenza vaccine. TCRdb re-called the RT-PCR reads with MiXCR, one entry per CDR3 protein. The sample has about 170,000 distinct CDR3 sequences, 12% seen once; the top ten hold over 25%. The germline gives CDR1 SEHNR, CDR2 FQNEAQ (reference sequence). V shed 6 bases and J shed 1 base, with 9 bases lying between them. The length of the CDR3 is 13 residues. The data also belong to a second study, concerning T cells expressing NK-cell markers. As reported in that work: 5'RACE template switching with UMIs produced the TCR beta cDNA.

The starting material was CD8+ T cells sorted from PBMCs, obtained about 11 days after vaccination. The J gene is TRBJ2-5, the V gene TRBV7-9, with D hard to call. The receptor comes from a man aged 50 to 59 who received an inactivated influenza vaccine. The CDR3 protein is CASSRAGQETQYF. For the CDR3, the DNA is TGTGCCAGCAGTCGTGCAGGCCAAGAGACCCAGTACTTC.